The present T cell receptor beta chain was sequenced within a study of shared clonotypes between healthy human individuals. Each of the donors was a healthy adult who was HIV-negative and had not had a recent acute infection or vaccination. Splitting the CD4+ cells yielded a CD45RA+ naive subset and a CD45RA-negative memory subset. The V gene's germline CDR1 is SGHNT and CDR2 YYREEE (reference sequence). Deletions cut 3 bases from V and 4 bases from J, with 13 bases between. This CDR3 is built from 14 residues. Assay runs were performed at deep level. The input for sorted-subset replicate PCRs was about 0.2 ug DNA, 25,000 to 35,000 T cell genomes. Data came from immunoSEQ multiplex PCR; TCRdb stores just in-frame clones and leaves some out. Found here are over 950,000 clones, approximately 80% of them singletons; the top ten hold approximately 0.9%.

The material sequenced was memory CD4+ T cells from PBMCs. Subset reported: CD45RA-negative fraction. The sequence derives from a man between 18 and 35 years old in good health. Some clones in this sample may be carry-over from other donors' samples. This chain uses TRBV5-4 with TRBJ1-2; D perhaps matches TRBD1 (5 bases). This CDR3 is CASSYPGSAYGYTF. CDR3 bases: TGTGCCAGCAGCTACCCAGGGTCGGCCTATGGCTACACCTTC.